This is a list of T cell receptor beta chains from one sample in a study of technical replicates of blood from several donors. Profiling relied on immunoSEQ multiplex PCR, and the TCRdb table lists in-frame clones only, not all of them. The table shows tens of thousands of clones, with approximately 90% occurring only once. Sequences were obtained from T cells isolated from PBMCs. These receptors were obtained from a human donor in good health. Both conserved end residues are part of each CDR3. The D gene is left open where the match is weak. The size of a clone is reported for some rows only, either as once, few or many, or as a class for expanded clones.

size	D	V	J	DNA	CDR3
.	.	TRBV7-9	TRBJ1-3	TGTGCCAGCAGTCCCGGGATCTCTGGAAACACCATATATTTT	CASSPGISGNTIYF
once	.	TRBV5-1	TRBJ2-2	TGCGCCAGCAGCCCGGGACAGAACACCGGGGAGCTGTTTTTT	CASSPGQNTGELFF
.	TRBD1	TRBV4-1	TRBJ2-1	TGCGCCAGCAGCCCCAGGGGGTTACCTTACAATGAGCAGTTCTTC	CASSPRGLPYNEQFF
.	TRBD1	TRBV6-6	TRBJ2-1	TGTGCCAGCACCTGGGGGACAGTGAATGAGCAGTTCTTC	CASTWGTVNEQFF
.	TRBD2	TRBV18	TRBJ2-7	TGTGCCAGCTCACCTGGGGCGGGGGGGATCGAAGAGCAGTACTTC	CASSPGAGGIEEQYF
.	TRBD2	TRBV10-1	TRBJ2-5	TGCGCCAGCAGTGAGTTAGGACTAGCGGGGGGTATGGAGACCCAGTACTTC	CASSELGLAGGMETQYF
.	TRBD2	TRBV10-1	TRBJ2-1	TGCGCCAGCAGTGAGTCGAGGGGACTAGCATTTGCTGAGCAGTTCTTC	CASSESRGLAFAEQFF
.	TRBD2	TRBV11-2	TRBJ2-7	TGTGCCAGCAGCTTAGGGACTAGCGGGGCCTTTTCCTACGAGCAGTACTTC	CASSLGTSGAFSYEQYF
.	.	TRBV10-1	TRBJ1-4	TGCGCCAGCTCTATGCCCGACGGGACAACGTATTTT	CASSMPDGTTYF
.	.	TRBV5-1	TRBJ2-1	TGCGCCAGCAGCTTGGCGGAGAGCTCCTACAATGAGCAGTTCTTC	CASSLAESSYNEQFF
.	TRBD1	TRBV5-1	TRBJ1-1	TGCGCCAGCAGCTTGGCAGGGGGGAACACTGAAGCTTTCTTT	CASSLAGGNTEAFF
.	TRBD1	TRBV18	TRBJ2-1	TGTGCCAGCTCACCAAGACCGGGTCAAGTTACAGGGGATGGGGGAATCAATGAGCAGTTCTTC	CASSPRPGQVTGDGGINEQFF
.	TRBD2	TRBV29-1	TRBJ2-2	TGCAGCCCGAATAGCTCTCGACCAGGACTAGACGTTTCCACCGGGGAGCTGTTTTTT	CSPNSSRPGLDVSTGELFF
.	.	TRBV5-6	TRBJ1-1	TGTGCCAGCAGCTTGGTGGGCGGTAGGGGCCCCTCTGAAGCTTTCTTT	CASSLVGGRGPSEAFF
.	TRBD2	TRBV27	TRBJ2-3	TGTGCCAGCAGTTTTTTGGGACTAGCGGTTAGCACAGATACGCAGTATTTT	CASSFLGLAVSTDTQYF
.	.	TRBV18	TRBJ1-1	TGTGCCAGCTCACCACAAGGAACATCCAAAGGAACAGAAGTAGACACTGAAGCTTTCTTT	CASSPQGTSKGTEVDTEAFF
.	TRBD2	TRBV5-1	TRBJ2-5	TGCGCCAGCAGCGCAAAAGGGACTAGCCAGGAGACCCAGTACTTC	CASSAKGTSQETQYF
.	.	TRBV9	TRBJ1-3	TGTGCCAGCAGCGTAGGAGGACAAGGTGGAAACACCATATATTTT	CASSVGGQGGNTIYF
once	.	TRBV11-3	TRBJ1-4	TGTGCCAGCAGAGCCGACAGGCGCACAACTAATGAAAAACTGTTTTTT	CASRADRRTTNEKLFF
.	TRBD1	TRBV19	TRBJ1-4	TGTGCCAGCTCATCCCAGGACAGGAGTAATGAAAAACTGTTTTTT	CASSSQDRSNEKLFF
.	.	TRBV4-1	TRBJ2-7	TGCGCCAGCAGCCGCGCACTAGTCCTCTCCTACGAGCAGTACTTC	CASSRALVLSYEQYF
.	.	TRBV4-1	TRBJ1-4	TGCGCCAGCAGCCAAGGTGCTTTCTGGACAGCTAATGAAAAACTGTTTTTT	CASSQGAFWTANEKLFF
.	.	TRBV5-1	TRBJ1-4	TGCGCCAGCAGCCCCCGAGGGCCTAATGAAAAACTGTTTTTT	CASSPRGPNEKLFF
.	.	TRBV27	TRBJ2-7	TGTGCCAGCAGTCGGACAGCTAGACCTTACGAGCAGTACTTC	CASSRTARPYEQYF
.	.	TRBV18	TRBJ1-1	TGTGCCAGCTCACCCCCTGGCCGGGGTCTGAACACTGAAGCTTTCTTT	CASSPPGRGLNTEAFF
.	TRBD1	TRBV28	TRBJ2-1	TGTGCCAGCAGATCAGGGGGAAGTAACCACAATGAGCAGTTCTTC	CASRSGGSNHNEQFF
.	TRBD1	TRBV28	TRBJ1-4	TGTGCCAGCAGTCTTCGCCGTAGGACAGGAGCCGAAAAACTGTTTTTT	CASSLRRRTGAEKLFF
.	TRBD2	TRBV25-1	TRBJ2-3	TGTGCCAGCAGTGAAGCGGGGGTGGCAGATACGCAGTATTTT	CASSEAGVADTQYF
.	.	TRBV7-6	TRBJ1-4	TGTGCCAGCAGCTTATATAGTGGCAGGGGAATTGAAAAACTGTTTTTT	CASSLYSGRGIEKLFF
.	.	TRBV6-1	TRBJ1-1	TGTGCCAGCAGTGAGACCGGGCGGGCCACTGAAGCTTTCTTT	CASSETGRATEAFF
.	.	TRBV5-6	TRBJ2-7	TGTGCCAGCAGCTTGAACCGCCTGTTCGGGCAGTACTTC	CASSLNRLFGQYF
.	.	TRBV5-1	TRBJ2-5	TGCGCCAGCAGCTATGGACAGAGCCAAGAGACCCAGTACTTC	CASSYGQSQETQYF
once	TRBD2	TRBV5-6	TRBJ2-3	TGTGCCAGCAGGTCACTAGCGAGTAGCACAGATACGCAGTATTTT	CASRSLASSTDTQYF